The clone carrying this T cell receptor beta chain was observed a single time. The entry originates in a study of cytomegalovirus exposure and HLA in healthy donors. CDR1 MNHEY and CDR2 SMNVEV come from the germline V gene (reference sequence). The CDR3 runs 13 residues. The V and J ends lost 5 bases and 7 bases, in that order; junction bases with no gene match: 4. The PCR was carried out with 60 Vbeta primers and 13 Jbeta primers. Libraries were prepared by immunoSEQ multiplex PCR; TCRdb keeps only in-frame clonotypes and omits some of them. There are about 98,000 clones in the sample; about 81% occur only once, and approximately 1.3% lies in the top ten.

This TCR was recovered from a man aged 35-49 years in good health and CMV-seronegative. This chain connects TRBV27 to TRBJ1-2, with 10 bases that match TRBD1. Source material: PBMCs. The CDR3 loop is CASSARDRGGYTF. In DNA form, the CDR3 reads TGTGCCAGCAGTGCAAGGGACAGGGGTGGCTACACCTTC.